Listed below are T cell receptor beta chains from one sample, sequenced in a study of neurological immune-mediated disorders. Via MiXCR, TCRdb re-called the 5' RACE reads, giving one row per CDR3 protein. Here the sample spans roughly 59,000 distinct CDR3 sequences, roughly 5.6% being singletons. Material for sequencing was PBMCs. These receptors were taken from a human donor with multiple sclerosis. The donor label of this sample is uncertain. Each CDR3 is given without its conserved first and last residue.

V	J	CDR3
TRBV5-6	TRBJ1-4	ASSWGQGAVYEKLF
TRBV20-1	TRBJ1-1	SARGGQGGSMNTEAF
TRBV5-1	TRBJ2-3	ASSPLLGAGDTQY
TRBV11-2	TRBJ2-5	ASSPRQGAGETQY
TRBV9	TRBJ2-5	ASSTPEDQETQY
TRBV10-3	TRBJ2-5	AISPGQGGETQY
TRBV20-1	TRBJ2-3	SASLRGGPRTQY
TRBV5-1	TRBJ1-2	ASTSPDRGIGGYT
TRBV5-1	TRBJ2-5	ASSREGRETQY
TRBV20-1	TRBJ2-2	SATSRASGELF
TRBV5-1	TRBJ2-2	ASSLASRALNTGELF
TRBV16	TRBJ1-1	ASSQMQGGTEAF
TRBV4-1	TRBJ1-2	ASSGSTGVSNYGYT
TRBV5-1	TRBJ2-4	ASSPAREPKNIQY
TRBV20-1	TRBJ1-1	SATEIDLNTEAF
TRBV28	TRBJ2-2	ATRAGGASTGELF
TRBV5-1	TRBJ1-1	ASSFLGQGGNTEAF
TRBV27	TRBJ2-7	ASSLSTSGRYEQY
TRBV11-2	TRBJ1-1	ASSLDLFHANTEAF
TRBV11-2	TRBJ1-6	ASSSWTAYGSPLH
TRBV5-1	TRBJ2-2	ASSSTGVNTGELF
TRBV5-5	TRBJ2-7	ASSPRGQLSYEQY
TRBV5-8	TRBJ2-6	ASTLTYGTAGAVAGANVLT
TRBV4-2	TRBJ1-6	ASSQDGAESSYNSPLH
TRBV5-1	TRBJ2-7	ASSLRQGYEQY
TRBV19	TRBJ1-2	ASINGVGYT
TRBV20-1	TRBJ2-7	SAYTGSLAGGTYEQY
TRBV20-1	TRBJ1-1	SAFHRGRGLSEAF
TRBV5-1	TRBJ2-7	ASTEGTRSYEQY
TRBV7-2	TRBJ2-2	ASFRVNTGELF
TRBV14	TRBJ1-6	ASRGNFNSPLH
TRBV3-1	TRBJ2-2	ASSQKEVSGELF
TRBV11-2	TRBJ2-7	ASSRNRDEQY
TRBV20-1	TRBJ2-1	SARAPSRSYNEQF
TRBV10-2	TRBJ2-2	AGRGNTGELF
TRBV7-2	TRBJ1-2	ASSRSYGYT
TRBV5-1	TRBJ2-1	ASRTDLVGEF
TRBV20-1	TRBJ2-5	SARDVSKEGGRETQY
TRBV7-8	TRBJ2-3	ASLKAVRLGTDTQY
TRBV29-1	TRBJ2-1	SVVGSFTSPYNEQF
TRBV20-1	TRBJ2-1	SAPSGGSYNEQF
TRBV12-3/TRBV12-4	TRBJ1-2	ASSLNFGRADWYT
TRBV20-1	TRBJ2-7	SAPPGVPGKDYEQY
TRBV2	TRBJ2-3	ASSDGTSRLTDTQY
TRBV3-1	TRBJ2-3	ASSHFDREGDTQY
TRBV7-2	TRBJ1-3	ASSTDSSSGNTIY
TRBV10-2	TRBJ2-7	ASSGDQGSYEQY
TRBV18	TRBJ1-2	ASSPSRDNYGYT
TRBV7-2	TRBJ2-7	ASSFVTGYEQY
TRBV12-3/TRBV12-4	TRBJ1-2	ASGYRANYGYT
TRBV20-1	TRBJ1-2	SAPGQANYGYT
TRBV5-6	TRBJ1-4	ASSLRVNEKLF